The text below deals with one TCR beta chain. Its antigen is unidentified. TCRdb's table, derived via immunoSEQ multiplex PCR, lists solely in-frame clones and lacks some. The sample consists of 2 million to 2.5 million clones, 85% to 95% of them appearing once. The sample originates from a study of shared clonotypes between healthy human individuals. Study-level points and caveats: Rarefaction exposed incomplete sorted-subset sequencing despite large depth.

The CDR3 contains 18 residues. V lost 1 base and J lost 1; bases outside the gene matches: 9. The germline V gene encodes CDR1 SGHAT and CDR2 FQNNGV. The V call is TRBV11-2, the J call TRBJ2-3; TRBD2 aligns across 9 bases. The material sequenced was naive CD4+ T cells from PBMCs. The subset: CD45RA+ positively selected. This sequence was found in a man aged 18 to 30 in good health. Some clones in this sample may be carry-over from other donors' samples. The CDR3 bases are TGTGCCAGCAGCTTAGTTCGCGGGAGGGGTCTCGGCACAGATACGCAGTATTTT. This translates into CASSLVRGRGLGTDTQYF.